The sequence of this T cell receptor (beta chain) was determined in a study of shared clonotypes between healthy human individuals. The V end was cut by 8 bases, the J end by 1 base, with 26 bases between. Germline values: CDR1 MDHEN, CDR2 SYDVKM. CDR3 size: 18 residues. The table came from immunoSEQ multiplex PCR; TCRdb's copy has only in-frame clones and leaves some out. The sample shows around 690,000 clones, about 90% of them seen only once. Material for sequencing was memory CD8+ T cells from PBMCs. Stated subset: CD45RO+ cells pooled with CCR7-negative TemRA cells. This TCR came from a man aged 18 to 30 in good health. Some clones in this sample may be carry-over from other donors' samples. The J gene is TRBJ1-1, the V gene TRBV28; D gene unclear. CDR3: CASETPDGRLHPNTEAFF. CDR3 bases: TGTGCCAGCGAGACCCCGGACGGTAGACTACATCCGAACACTGAAGCTTTCTTT.